What follows are 27 T cell receptor beta chains derived from one specimen sequenced in a study of shared clonotypes between healthy human individuals. Clones were read by immunoSEQ multiplex PCR, and TCRdb kept only the in-frame ones, dropping some. The profile shows around 550,000 clones, almost 97% of them singletons. The specimen was naive CD4+ T cells sorted from blood. Subset described: CD45RA+ positively selected. These receptors originate from a woman in her 30s in good health.

In its sample, this clone was seen a few times. The V gene is TRBV6-5, the J gene TRBJ2-7; the match to TRBD2 covers 8 bases. There are 15 residues in the CDR3. Germline-derived CDR1 and CDR2 are MNHEY and SVGAGI. V shed 6 bases, J shed 0 bases, and the junction held 7 bases outside the gene matches. This CDR3 reads CASSDDSGNSYEQYF. CDR3 coding DNA: TGTGCCAGCAGCGACGATAGCGGGAACTCCTACGAGCAGTACTTC.

The rearrangement links TRBV7-2 to TRBJ1-2; D is ambiguous. The CDR3 runs to 13 residues. Between the trimmed V and J ends, which lost 2 bases and 7 bases, there was a span of 11 bases. Germline-derived CDR1 and CDR2 are SGHTA and FQGNSA. As DNA, the CDR3 is TGTGCCAGCAGCTTATTTGATTCGGGTGGCTACACCTTC. It translates to CASSLFDSGGYTF.

This chain links TRBV6-5 with TRBJ2-7, with D perhaps matching TRBD2 (6 bases). CDR3 length: 14 residues. The V end was cut by 10 bases, the J end by 0 bases, with 16 bases between. Germline CDR1 is MNHEY and CDR2 is SVGAGI. CDR3 sequence reads: CAIMASASSYEQYF. The CDR3 coding sequence is TGTGCCATCATGGCTAGCGCGAGCTCCTACGAGCAGTACTTC.

Only a few counts were recorded for this clone. This chain joins TRBV2 and TRBJ2-2; TRBD1 might be the D (5 bases). CDR1 and CDR2 from the germline V gene are SNHLY and FYNNEI. Trimming took off 4 bases at V and 3 bases at J, with 12 bases between the two ends. This CDR3 comprises 15 residues. Here the CDR3 reads CASSVESGHTGELFF. CDR3 nucleotides: TGTGCCAGCAGTGTGGAGTCAGGGCACACCGGGGAGCTGTTTTTT.

The chain has TRBV18 and TRBJ1-6; TRBD1 matches 7 bases. The CDR3 is 15 residues long. The V gene's germline CDR1 is KGHSH and CDR2 LQKENI. V gave up 4 bases and J gave up 6 bases; unmatched junction bases: 6. The CDR3 sequence is CASSRRGQLNSPLHF. The CDR3 DNA reads as TGTGCCAGCTCACGCAGGGGACAGCTTAATTCACCCCTCCACTTT.

The count of this clone is one. The gene calls are TRBV19 and TRBJ2-3; 8 nucleotides line up with TRBD1. J lost 3 bases, V lost 5 bases, and 4 bases had no gene match. The CDR3 spans 14 residues. Germline lookup yields CDR1 LNHDA and CDR2 SQIVND (reference sequence). CDR3 in amino acids: CASSRTGLTDTQYF. The CDR3, as DNA: TGTGCCAGTAGTCGGACAGGGCTGACAGATACGCAGTATTTT.

The chain recombines TRBV30 with TRBJ2-1, with 7 bases identical to TRBD2. CDR1 is GTSNPN and CDR2 is SVGIG in the germline V gene (reference sequence). V lost 2 bases to trimming and J lost 8 bases; unmatched junction nucleotides: 6. This CDR3 contains 13 residues. CDR3 loop: CAWSPGEGHEQFF. CDR3 nucleotides: TGTGCCTGGAGTCCCGGGGAGGGCCATGAGCAGTTCTTC.

This clone is a singleton in its sample. The chain is built from TRBV11-2 and TRBJ2-5, with a possible D match to TRBD2 (5 bases). Germline values: CDR1 SGHAT, CDR2 FQNNGV. This CDR3 has 11 residues. The V and J ends lost 6 bases and 7 bases respectively, with 9 bases between them. CDR3 amino acids: CASSAGVTQYF. CDR3 DNA sequence: TGTGCCAGCAGTGCCGGGGTGACCCAGTACTTC.

The CDR3 DNA sequence: TGTGCCAGCAGCTTTGGGGGCGCCGGGGAGCTGTTTTTT. Amino acids: CASSFGGAGELFF. The chain employs TRBV11-3 and TRBJ2-2; D is perhaps TRBD1 (6 bases). V dropped 3 bases and J dropped 6 bases, with 8 bases sitting between them. Germline V lookup: CDR1 SGHNT, CDR2 YENEEA. The CDR3 is 13 residues long.

The genes are TRBV5-1 and TRBJ2-2; no clear D. V dropped 5 bases and J dropped 1 base, with 6 bases sitting between them. Germline CDR1 is SGHRS and CDR2 is YFSETQ. The CDR3 length is 13 residues. The DNA for the CDR3 is TGCGCCAGCAGGTGGGGGAACACCGGGGAGCTGTTTTTT. It is translated as CASRWGNTGELFF.

The chain is built from TRBV27 and TRBJ2-1; no firm D call. V was pared by 4 bases and J by 8 bases, with 12 bases between. The CDR3 has 13 residues. The germline V gene has CDR1 MNHEY and CDR2 SMNVEV (reference sequence). The CDR3 region is CASSSSSLDEQFF. In DNA, the CDR3 is TGTGCCAGCAGTTCGAGCAGCTTGGATGAGCAGTTCTTC.

This chain links TRBV5-1 with TRBJ2-3; a possible D gene is TRBD2 (6 bases). The CDR3 loop spans 15 amino acids. Germline CDR1 and CDR2: SGHRS and YFSETQ. V lost 4 bases and J lost 5, with 17 bases in between. The CDR3 bases are TGCGCCAGCAGCCAAGCAGGAGGGCCGGTAGATACGCAGTATTTT. Encoded protein: CASSQAGGPVDTQYF.

The chain has TRBV5-1 and TRBJ2-7; unclear D gene. V lost 4 bases, J lost 0 bases, and 14 bases lay in between. The CDR3 contains 15 residues. Germline V lookup: CDR1 SGHRS, CDR2 YFSETQ. CDR3 protein: CASSHYSANSYEQYF. CDR3 coding DNA: TGCGCCAGCAGCCACTACTCTGCTAACTCCTACGAGCAGTACTTC.

The chain recombines TRBV5-1 with TRBJ2-1; D could derive from TRBD1 or TRBD2 (5 bases each). This CDR3 spans 14 amino acids. Germline V gene lookup returns CDR1 SGHRS and CDR2 YFSETQ. Trimming removed 4 bases at V and 5 bases at J, with 13 bases between. Here the CDR3 reads CASSTGTENNEQFF. The CDR3 nucleotides are TGCGCCAGCAGCACCGGGACCGAAAACAATGAGCAGTTCTTC.

The chain joins TRBV5-1 to TRBJ2-2; D perhaps matches TRBD2 (6 bases). Germline-derived CDR1 and CDR2 are SGHRS and YFSETQ. The CDR3 consists of 16 residues. Trimming pared 4 bases from V and 1 base from J, leaving 14 bases between. This CDR3 is CASSIRFSGNTGELFF. The CDR3 DNA is TGCGCCAGCAGCATCCGATTTAGCGGGAACACCGGGGAGCTGTTTTTT.

V gene TRBV19 combines with J gene TRBJ2-5; D unclear. Germline loops: CDR1 LNHDA, CDR2 SQIVND (reference sequence). This CDR3 spans 13 amino acids. V was trimmed by 4 bases and J by 1 base, leaving 7 bases between them. This chain's CDR3 is CASSTQVQETQYF. CDR3 in DNA: TGTGCCAGTAGTACCCAAGTCCAAGAGACCCAGTACTTC.

The chain recombines TRBV9 with TRBJ2-7; 7 nucleotides match TRBD2. This CDR3 has 14 residues. Germline CDR1 reads SGDLS; CDR2 reads YYNGEE. V was clipped by 0 bases and J by 3 bases; unmatched bases: 3. This CDR3 is CASSVVGGSYEQYF. In nucleotides, the CDR3 is TGTGCCAGCAGCGTAGTTGGCGGGAGCTACGAGCAGTACTTC. The complete variable domain, with remaining parts taken from reference TRBV9 and TRBJ2-7, reads DSGVTQTPKHLITATGQRVTLRCSPRSGDLSVYWYQQSLDQGLQFLIQYYNGEERAKGNILERFSAQQFPDLHSELNLSSLELGDSALYFCASSVVGGSYEQYFGPGTRLTVT.

The chain uses TRBV27 and TRBJ2-7; D tentatively fits TRBD1 or TRBD2 (5 bases each). V was clipped by 8 bases and J by 4 bases, with 18 bases between them. The CDR3 has 14 residues. CDR1 MNHEY and CDR2 SMNVEV come from the germline V gene (reference sequence). In nucleotides, the CDR3 is TGTGCCAGCGCCCGGGACGGTTTTAGGTACGAGCAGTACTTC. As protein: CASARDGFRYEQYF.

This rearrangement joins TRBV2 to TRBJ2-1, with 14 nucleotides matching TRBD2. CDR3 length: 15 amino acids. The V gene end was trimmed by 6 bases and the J gene end by 7 bases; junction bases not matched to a gene: 5. The germline V gene encodes CDR1 SNHLY and CDR2 FYNNEI. The CDR3 coding sequence is TGTGCCAGCAGAGGACTAGCGGGAGGAATGAATGAGCAGTTCTTC. This sequence encodes CASRGLAGGMNEQFF.

A word on this clone: This specimen includes other DNA sequences encoding the same CDR3. This chain joins TRBV9 and TRBJ2-2, with D hard to call. V dropped 2 bases and J dropped 7 bases, with 6 bases sitting between them. CDR1 is SGDLS, CDR2 YYNGEE, per germline. This CDR3 has 12 residues. The CDR3 here is CASSVLDGELFF. For the CDR3, the DNA is TGTGCCAGCAGCGTTCTAGACGGGGAGCTGTTTTTT.

This clone came up once. The gene calls are TRBV28 and TRBJ2-5; D is undetermined. The J call may be wrong; the DNA end is better matched by TRBJ2-7. The CDR3 has 13 residues. Germline CDR1 MDHEN, CDR2 SYDVKM. CDR3 in amino acids: CASTETAPYEQYF. The CDR3 DNA is TGTGCCAGCACCGAGACTGCTCCCTACGAGCAGTACTTC.

V and J are TRBV5-6 and TRBJ1-4, with TRBD1 as a possible D gene (5 bases). The CDR3 has 15 residues. V was cut by 4 bases and J by 0 bases, with 10 bases left in between. CDR1 and CDR2 from the germline V gene are SGHDT and YYEEEE. The CDR3 DNA is TGTGCCAGCAGCGTGTCAGGGACAACTAATGAAAAACTGTTTTTT. Translating gives CASSVSGTTNEKLFF.

Only one count was recorded for this clone. The rearrangement links TRBV2 to TRBJ1-1; D is uncertain. The CDR3 runs 13 residues. Trimming removed 7 bases at V and 1 base at J, with 10 bases between. Germline-derived CDR1 and CDR2 are SNHLY and FYNNEI. The CDR3 region has the DNA TGTGCCAGCAAAGGCGGGTGGAACACTGAAGCTTTCTTT. Protein product: CASKGGWNTEAFF.

The chain employs TRBV9 and TRBJ2-3; perhaps TRBD1 as D (6 bases). The CDR3 has 15 residues. V was trimmed by 3 bases and J by 2 bases, leaving 13 bases between them. Germline loops: CDR1 SGDLS, CDR2 YYNGEE. The CDR3 protein is CASSEQGPPTDTQYF. Written as DNA, the CDR3 is TGTGCCAGCAGCGAGCAGGGGCCTCCCACAGATACGCAGTATTTT.

The chain is built from TRBV29-1 and TRBJ1-1; D is undetermined. Trimming removed 4 bases from V and 3 bases from J, with 6 bases in between. CDR3 size: 11 residues. From germline, CDR1 is SQVTM and CDR2 ANQGSEA. The CDR3 loop is CSVVEYTEAFF. In nucleotides, the CDR3 is TGCAGCGTTGTAGAGTACACTGAAGCTTTCTTT.

This clone appeared a single time. The chain is built from TRBV15 and TRBJ2-1, with 7 nucleotides matching TRBD2. The trim removed 0 bases at V and 9 bases at J, leaving 5 bases unmatched. CDR3 length equals 14 residues. Germline loops: CDR1 LNHNV, CDR2 YYDKDF (reference sequence). The CDR3 DNA is TGTGCCACCAGCAGAGATTTAGCGGGTGGTGAGCAGTTCTTC. Amino acid sequence: CATSRDLAGGEQFF.

The genes are TRBV19 and TRBJ1-1; 10 bases match TRBD1. J was trimmed by 7 bases and V by 5 bases; bases with no gene match: 10. The CDR3 totals 15 residues. The germline gives CDR1 LNHDA, CDR2 SQIVND (reference sequence). The chain's CDR3 is CASSPWGTGAGEAFF. The CDR3 DNA reads TGTGCCAGTAGTCCATGGGGGACAGGGGCTGGTGAAGCTTTCTTT.